Listed below are T cell receptor beta chains from one sample, sequenced in a study. One entry per CDR3 protein results from TCRdb running MiXCR on the 5' RACE reads. This sample has some 31,000 distinct CDR3 sequences, with approximately 25% found just once. The sample taken for sequencing was naive CD4+ T cells sorted from a lymph node. The receptors stem from a female donor with breast cancer. The conserved cysteine and the conserved F or W are not part of the CDR3 here.

CDR3 length: 12
V gene: TRBV9
CDR3 protein: ASSRTGGHNEQF

CDR3 length: 12
V gene: TRBV3-1
CDR3 protein: ASSQGDRGYEQY

CDR3 length: 13
V gene: TRBV6-5
CDR3 protein: ASRAKTTSGNTIY

CDR3 length: 13
V gene: TRBV11-2
CDR3 protein: ASSLDAGNTGELF

CDR3 length: 12
V gene: TRBV9
CDR3 protein: ASSVARDSSKQY

CDR3 length: 11
V gene: TRBV12-3/TRBV12-4
CDR3 protein: ASSFGQYTEAF

CDR3 length: 10
V gene: TRBV20-1
CDR3 protein: SARDQGGTQY

CDR3 length: 12
V gene: TRBV6-1
CDR3 protein: ASRAEWVLGEQY

CDR3 length: 15
V gene: TRBV20-1
CDR3 protein: SAKDEGMTGFNQPQH

CDR3 length: 13
V gene: TRBV5-1
CDR3 protein: ASSSTGSGSYEQY

CDR3 length: 11
V gene: TRBV4-2
CDR3 protein: ASSQAWEDGYT

CDR3 length: 13
V gene: TRBV10-3
CDR3 protein: AISATGQGYNEQL

CDR3 length: 13
V gene: TRBV12-3/TRBV12-4
CDR3 protein: ASRAGTNSYNEQF

CDR3 length: 14
V gene: TRBV5-6
CDR3 protein: ASSPHRGKEGTEAF

CDR3 length: 10
V gene: TRBV20-1
CDR3 protein: SARKNADTKY

CDR3 length: 13
V gene: TRBV12-3/TRBV12-4
CDR3 protein: ASSLAGTDYNEQF

CDR3 length: 13
V gene: TRBV7-6
CDR3 protein: ASSLSGGVQETQY

CDR3 length: 13
V gene: TRBV9
CDR3 protein: ASSRTGTNQETQY

CDR3 length: 13
V gene: TRBV18
CDR3 protein: ASSPDRVVGEKLF

CDR3 length: 13
V gene: TRBV6-1
CDR3 protein: ASSMLAGGFDEQF

CDR3 length: 13
V gene: TRBV9
CDR3 protein: ASSAGTGRRDGYT

CDR3 length: 10
V gene: TRBV5-6
CDR3 protein: ASSWGLDEQF

CDR3 length: 9
V gene: TRBV7-9
CDR3 protein: ALGSGNTIY

CDR3 length: 12
V gene: TRBV4-2
CDR3 protein: ASGGQTITGELF

CDR3 length: 14
V gene: TRBV6-6
CDR3 protein: ASSATRFGVNTEAF

CDR3 length: 12
V gene: TRBV7-2
CDR3 protein: ASSHGTGAGELF

CDR3 length: 12
V gene: TRBV7-9
CDR3 protein: ASSFGTPNTEAF

CDR3 length: 14
V gene: TRBV7-9
CDR3 protein: ASSSGLAENTGELF

CDR3 length: 13
V gene: TRBV12-3/TRBV12-4
CDR3 protein: ASSLTSGSTDTQY